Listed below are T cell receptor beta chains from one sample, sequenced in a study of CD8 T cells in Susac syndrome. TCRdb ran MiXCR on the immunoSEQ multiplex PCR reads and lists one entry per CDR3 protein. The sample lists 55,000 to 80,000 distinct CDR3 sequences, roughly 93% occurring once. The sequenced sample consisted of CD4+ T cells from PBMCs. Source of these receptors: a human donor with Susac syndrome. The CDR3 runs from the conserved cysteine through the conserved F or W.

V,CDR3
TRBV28,CASTPRGGPRDEQYF
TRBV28,CASTSGTGDEKLFF
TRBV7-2,CASSSPGGIELFF
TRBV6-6,CASSYSGESYEQYF
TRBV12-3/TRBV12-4,CASSLRDFIYNEQFF
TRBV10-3,CAITKTVDSYEQYF
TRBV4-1,CASSQDLGLAGGQETQYF
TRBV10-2,CASSETVGADTQYF
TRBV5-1,CASSKPVPGQGTETQYF
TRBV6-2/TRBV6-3,CASSLRGHRELFF
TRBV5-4,CASSLQVSSYEQYF